What follows are 26 T cell receptor beta chains derived from one specimen sequenced in a study of T cells in Graves' hyperthyroidism and ophthalmopathy. Amplification yielded TCR beta CDR3 regions, with RNA transcripts as the source. Using the HTBI primer set, a first-round RT-PCR was run on the TCR CDR3. TCRdb reprocessed the multiplex PCR reads via MiXCR and lists one record per CDR3 protein. Of about 370,000 distinct CDR3 sequences listed, roughly 15% were seen once; the top ten hold 15% to 20%. What was sequenced was blood. All receptors come from a woman aged 55-70 years with Graves' ophthalmopathy.

This clonotype was seen repeatedly, ten times or more. The V and J genes are TRBV20-1 and TRBJ1-5; 8 nucleotides align to TRBD1. The germline CDR1 and CDR2 sequences are DFQATT and SNEGSKA (reference sequence). V shed 5 bases, J shed 4 bases, and the junction held 7 bases outside the gene matches. The CDR3 consists of 14 residues. The CDR3 loop reads CSASGTGLNQPQHF. As DNA, the CDR3 is TGCAGTGCTTCCGGGACAGGTCTAAATCAGCCCCAGCATTTT.

This clonotype was recorded many times. The chain carries TRBV18 and TRBJ2-1; no firm D call. V lost 2 bases and J 5 bases, leaving 4 bases between the germline ends. This CDR3 is 12 amino acids long. The V gene's germline CDR1 is KGHSH and CDR2 LQKENI. The CDR3 DNA follows: TGTGCCAGCTCACCAGCGAACAATGAGCAGTTCTTC. This translates into CASSPANNEQFF.

V gene TRBV28 combines with J gene TRBJ1-1; 7 nucleotides align to TRBD1. The CDR3 is 11 residues long. J lost 11 bases, V lost 10 bases, and 10 bases had no gene match. From germline, CDR1 is MDHEN and CDR2 SYDVKM. The CDR3: CATLYRGAAFF. CDR3 bases: TGTGCCACCTTATACAGGGGAGCGGCTTTCTTT.

Concerning this clonotype: An end of the junction differs from the germline gene, which may be a read error. The V gene is TRBV12-3 or TRBV12-4, the J gene TRBJ1-5; tentative D call: TRBD1 (6 bases). The CDR3 consists of 14 residues. The CDR3 nucleotides read TGTGCCAGCAGCCCGACAGGTTTCAATCAGTCCCAGCATTTT. It translates to CASSPTGFNQSQHF.

This chain connects TRBV15 to TRBJ2-4; the match to TRBD1 covers 7 bases. Germline trimming cut 2 bases from V and 3 bases from J; bases unmatched to any gene: 10. The CDR3 sequence is 17 residues long. Germline V lookup: CDR1 LNHNV, CDR2 YYDKDF (reference sequence). In nucleotides, the CDR3 is TGTGCCACCAGCAGAACCGACAGGGCGACAGTCAAAAACATTCAGTACTTC. This translates into CATSRTDRATVKNIQYF.

There are a few counts of this clonotype. This chain connects TRBV2 to TRBJ2-7; tentatively, D is TRBD1 (6 bases). The germline gives CDR1 SNHLY, CDR2 FYNNEI. This CDR3 has 14 amino acids. Trimming took 3 bases from V and 2 from J, leaving 11 bases between them. The CDR3 here is CASSDSTGPYEQYF. DNA of the CDR3: TGTGCCAGCAGTGACTCAACAGGGCCCTACGAGCAGTACTTC.

The rearrangement links TRBV6-5 to TRBJ1-4; 8 bases map to TRBD1. V shed 0 bases and J 3 bases; nucleotides not matched to a gene: 3. CDR3 length: 16 amino acids. In germline, CDR1 is MNHEY, CDR2 SVGAGI. The CDR3 here is CASSYSQGASNEKLFF. For the CDR3, the DNA is TGTGCCAGCAGTTACTCGCAGGGGGCATCTAATGAAAAACTGTTTTTT.

In its sample, this clonotype was seen many times. The chain links TRBV12-3 or TRBV12-4 to TRBJ1-1; D remains unclear. The CDR3 has 17 amino acids. V dropped 3 bases and J dropped 5 bases, with 22 bases sitting between them. The CDR3, as DNA: TGTGCCAGCAGTTTCTCGCCCTCGACCGTCAGACCGACTGAAGCTTTCTTT. Amino acid sequence: CASSFSPSTVRPTEAFF.

Of note for this clonotype: A read error may be the cause here, since a much bigger clone is one base away. This chain links TRBV5-5 with TRBJ2-1; 15 bases align to TRBD2. Germline V lookup: CDR1 SGHKS, CDR2 YYEKEE (reference sequence). J gave up 7 bases and V 5 bases, and 10 bases lay outside the gene matches. This CDR3 has 17 amino acids. In nucleotides, the CDR3 is TGTGCCAGCAGTTCCCACCCCGGGACTAGCGGGAGGAATGAGCAGTTCTTC. Translated, it gives CASSSHPGTSGRNEQFF. The full variable domain, its missing parts supplied by reference TRBV5-5 and TRBJ2-1, is DAGVTQSPTHLIKTRGQQVTLRCSPISGHKSVSWYQQVLGQGPQFIFQYYEKEERGRGNFPDRFSARQFPNYSSELNVNALLLGDSALYLCASSSHPGTSGRNEQFFGPGTRLTVL.

This clonotype was recorded a few times. The J gene is TRBJ2-3, the V gene TRBV28; TRBD2 aligns across 7 bases. Per the germline V gene, CDR1 is MDHEN and CDR2 is SYDVKM. Trimming removed 5 bases from V and 1 base from J; junction bases left unmatched: 15. The CDR3 sequence is 18 residues long. The CDR3 DNA follows: TGTGCCAGCAGTGCTCCCCGGGCGGGAGTGGTCGGCACAGATACGCAGTATTTT. Residues: CASSAPRAGVVGTDTQYF.

The chain employs TRBV9 and TRBJ2-5; 7 bases fit TRBD1. J lost 5 bases, V lost 0 bases, and 4 bases had no gene match. The CDR3 is 14 residues long. Looked up from germline, CDR1 is SGDLS and CDR2 is YYNGEE. DNA of the CDR3: TGTGCCAGCAGCGTAGCGGGGACAGATGAGACCCAGTACTTC. This sequence encodes CASSVAGTDETQYF.

Turning to this clonotype: A clone one base away is much larger, so this may be a read error. The chain recombines TRBV10-1 with TRBJ2-7; D ambiguous. The germline V and J ends were trimmed by 5 bases and 3 bases, with 14 bases remaining between them. The CDR3 runs to 14 residues. Germline CDR1 and CDR2: WNHNN and SYGVQD (reference sequence). The CDR3 region is CASSWGIGLYEQYF. Written as DNA, the CDR3 is TGCGCCAGCAGTTGGGGAATAGGGCTCTACGAGCAGTACTTC.

This clonotype has only a few counts. CDR3 sequence (DNA): TGTGCCAGCAGGGGTAGCGGGAGAGCCTACAATGAGCAGTTCTTC. Protein sequence: CASRGSGRAYNEQFF. The rearrangement links TRBV2 to TRBJ2-1, with 9 bases aligning to TRBD2. This CDR3 is built from 15 residues. Germline CDR1 is SNHLY and CDR2 is FYNNEI. Trimming removed 6 bases from V and 2 bases from J; junction bases left unmatched: 5.

This clonotype was picked up many times. The J gene is TRBJ1-2, the V gene TRBV6-5; D gene ambiguous. This CDR3 spans 16 amino acids. Germline values: CDR1 MNHEY, CDR2 SVGAGI. Trimming took off 0 bases at V and 0 bases at J, with 11 bases between the two ends. The CDR3 sequence: CASSYSSQLANYGYTF. The CDR3 DNA follows: TGTGCCAGCAGTTACTCGAGTCAGCTAGCTAACTATGGCTACACCTTC.

This clonotype was seen repeatedly, ten times or more. The chain is built from TRBV6-1 and TRBJ2-1; 15 nucleotides agree with TRBD2. V lost 5 bases to trimming and J lost 4 bases; unmatched junction nucleotides: 12. Germline-derived CDR1 and CDR2 are MNHNS and SASEGT. The CDR3 length is 19 residues. CDR3 in DNA: TGTGCCAGCAGTCACCCTAGGACTAGCGGGAGGGCCGGATACAATGAGCAGTTCTTC. Translation: CASSHPRTSGRAGYNEQFF.

The rearrangement uses TRBV30 and TRBJ1-1; the D gene is possibly TRBD1 (6 bases). Trimming left V 1 base short and J 7 bases short, with 13 bases between. The germline gives CDR1 GTSNPN, CDR2 SVGIG (reference sequence). The CDR3 has 13 residues. CDR3 residues: CAWSAERGIEAFF. DNA of the CDR3: TGTGCCTGGAGTGCCGAGAGGGGGATTGAAGCTTTCTTT.

This clonotype was counted at least ten times. This chain joins TRBV2 and TRBJ1-2; no definite D call. Per germline, CDR1 SNHLY and CDR2 FYNNEI. Trimming stripped 2 bases from V and 2 bases from J, with 9 bases between. The CDR3 consists of 14 residues. CDR3 protein: CASSEYTENYGYTF. The CDR3, as DNA: TGTGCCAGCAGTGAATATACGGAGAACTATGGCTACACCTTC.

This clonotype was detected ten times or more. The CDR3: CATEAPGLDTQYF. The CDR3 DNA reads as TGTGCCACTGAAGCACCTGGGCTGGATACGCAGTATTTT. V and J are TRBV28 and TRBJ2-3; no definite D call. Germline CDR1 reads MDHEN; CDR2 reads SYDVKM. V gave up 10 bases and J gave up 6 bases, with 17 bases separating them. The CDR3 loop spans 13 amino acids.

The gene calls are TRBV5-8 and TRBJ2-7; 8 nucleotides agree with TRBD2. After removal of 4 bases from V and 2 bases from J, the junction contained 5 bases not matched to a gene. CDR3 length: 14 residues. Germline values: CDR1 SGHTS, CDR2 YDEGEE. CDR3 sequence: CASSPPGLAYEQYF. DNA of the CDR3: TGTGCCAGCAGCCCACCGGGACTAGCCTACGAGCAGTACTTC.

The sample holds a few counts of this clonotype. One base away lies a much larger clone, so this may be a sequencing read error. V is TRBV7-9 and J is TRBJ1-2; no clear D gene. CDR1 and CDR2 from the germline V gene are SEHNR and FQNEAQ (reference sequence). The CDR3 has 15 amino acids. CDR3 DNA sequence: TGTGCCTGCAGCTTAGAGTTATCCGCTAACTATGGCTACACCTTC. Translated: CACSLELSANYGYTF.

This clonotype showed up just a few times. Sequence at one end of the junction differs from germline and may be a read error. V gene TRBV12-5 combines with J gene TRBJ2-1, with TRBD2 identical over 14 bases. CDR3 length: 16 amino acids. Germline lookup yields CDR1 LGHNT and CDR2 FRNRAP. CDR3 coding DNA: TGTGCTAGTGGCCAGGGACTAGCGGGAGTCGTAGTGGAGCGGTTCTTC. The encoded protein is CASGQGLAGVVVERFF.

Many counts were recorded for this clonotype. This chain uses TRBV19 with TRBJ2-3; 10 nucleotides align to TRBD2. The CDR3 is made up of 17 amino acids. V shed 3 bases, J shed 4 bases, and the junction held 10 bases outside the gene matches. Germline lookup yields CDR1 LNHDA and CDR2 SQIVND (reference sequence). The CDR3 region has the DNA TGTGCCAGTAGTATTTGGTTAGCGGGAGGATTAGCAGATACGCAGTATTTT. Protein product: CASSIWLAGGLADTQYF.

Ten or more counts support this clonotype. The chain carries TRBV3-1 and TRBJ2-1; D unresolved. Germline V gene lookup returns CDR1 LGHDT and CDR2 YNNKEL (reference sequence). The CDR3 runs 13 residues. V lost 3 bases and J lost 10, with 13 bases in between. Written as DNA, the CDR3 is TGTGCCAGCAGCCAGGTCGCGCTAGGGGAGCAGTTCTTC. Amino acid sequence: CASSQVALGEQFF.

This clonotype was counted ten times or more. The V and J genes are TRBV7-8 and TRBJ1-2; 7 positions match TRBD1. The CDR3 contains 16 residues. Per the germline V gene, CDR1 is SGHVS and CDR2 is FQNEAQ. V was pared by 5 bases and J by 8 bases, with 17 bases of the junction left unmatched. The CDR3 sequence is CASSLIAGTVFKGYTF. CDR3 coding DNA: TGTGCCAGCAGCCTAATAGCCGGGACAGTCTTCAAGGGCTACACCTTC.

This clonotype occurred many times. The chain carries TRBV5-1 and TRBJ1-4; no definite D call. The germline V and J ends were trimmed by 4 bases and 6 bases, with 13 bases remaining between them. Looked up from germline, CDR1 is SGHRS and CDR2 is YFSETQ. The CDR3 is 14 amino acids. CDR3 nucleotides: TGCGCCAGCAGCCTGAGAGGGATGGATGAAAAACTGTTTTTT. It is translated as CASSLRGMDEKLFF.

This clonotype was seen ten or more times. The chain couples TRBV7-2 to TRBJ2-1; 11 nucleotides match TRBD1. The CDR3 runs to 16 residues. V trimming: 1 base; J trimming: 4 bases; junction bases outside the gene matches: 3. Germline V gene data show CDR1 as SGHTA and CDR2 as FQGNSA. CDR3 sequence (DNA): TGTGCCAGCAGCTTAGGGGGGACAGGGGGGTACAATGAGCAGTTCTTC. Protein sequence: CASSLGGTGGYNEQFF.